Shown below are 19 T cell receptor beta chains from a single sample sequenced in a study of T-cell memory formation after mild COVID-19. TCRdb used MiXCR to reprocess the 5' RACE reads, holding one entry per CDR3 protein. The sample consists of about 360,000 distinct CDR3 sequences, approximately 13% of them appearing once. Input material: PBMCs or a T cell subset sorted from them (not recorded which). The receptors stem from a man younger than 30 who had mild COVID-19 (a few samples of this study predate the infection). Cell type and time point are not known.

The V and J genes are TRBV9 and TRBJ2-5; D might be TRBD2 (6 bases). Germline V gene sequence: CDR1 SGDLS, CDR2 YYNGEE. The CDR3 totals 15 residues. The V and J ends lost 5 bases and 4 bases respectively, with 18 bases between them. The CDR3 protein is CASRSGVGGVETQYF. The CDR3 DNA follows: TGTGCCAGCAGGAGCGGAGTGGGGGGAGTAGAGACCCAGTACTTC.

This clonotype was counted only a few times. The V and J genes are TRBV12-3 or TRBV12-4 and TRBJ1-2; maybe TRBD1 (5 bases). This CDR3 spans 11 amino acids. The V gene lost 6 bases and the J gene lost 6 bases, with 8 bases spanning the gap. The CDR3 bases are TGTGCCAGCAGCCAGGGCCATGGCTACACCTTC. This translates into CASSQGHGYTF.

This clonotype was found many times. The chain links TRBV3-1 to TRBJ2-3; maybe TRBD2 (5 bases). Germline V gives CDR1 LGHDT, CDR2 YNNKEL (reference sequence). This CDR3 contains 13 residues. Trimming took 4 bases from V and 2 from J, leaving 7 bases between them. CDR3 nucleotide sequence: TGTGCCAGCAGCCCGGGATTCACAGATACGCAGTATTTT. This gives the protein CASSPGFTDTQYF.

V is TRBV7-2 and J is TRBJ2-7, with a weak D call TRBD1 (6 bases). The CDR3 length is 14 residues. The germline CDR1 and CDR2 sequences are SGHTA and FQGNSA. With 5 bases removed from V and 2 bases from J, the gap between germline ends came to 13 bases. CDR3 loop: CASSAHKGAYEQYV. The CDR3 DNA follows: TGTGCCAGCAGCGCCCACAAGGGGGCCTACGAGCAGTACGTC.

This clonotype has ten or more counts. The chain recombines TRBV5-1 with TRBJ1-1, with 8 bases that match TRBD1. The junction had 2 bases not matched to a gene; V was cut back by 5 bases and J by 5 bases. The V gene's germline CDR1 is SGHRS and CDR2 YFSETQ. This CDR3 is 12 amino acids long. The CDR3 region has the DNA TGCGCCAGCAGGACAGGGGAAACTGAAGCTTTCTTT. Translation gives CASRTGETEAFF.

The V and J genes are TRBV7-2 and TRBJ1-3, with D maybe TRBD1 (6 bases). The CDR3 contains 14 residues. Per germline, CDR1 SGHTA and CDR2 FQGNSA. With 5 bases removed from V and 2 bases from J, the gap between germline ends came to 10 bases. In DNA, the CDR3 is TGTGCCAGCAGCCCCTGGACAGCTGGAAACACCATATATTTT. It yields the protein CASSPWTAGNTIYF.

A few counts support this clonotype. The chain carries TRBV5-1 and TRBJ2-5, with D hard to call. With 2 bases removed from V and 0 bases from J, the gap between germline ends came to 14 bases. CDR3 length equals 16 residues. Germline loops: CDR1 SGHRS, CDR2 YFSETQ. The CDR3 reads CASSFLGRRYQETQYF. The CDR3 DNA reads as TGCGCCAGCAGCTTCCTCGGCAGGAGATACCAAGAGACCCAGTACTTC.

DNA of the CDR3: TGTGCCAGCAGTTACTCAGCGGGGGGGGAGACCCAGTACTTC. It is translated as CASSYSAGGETQYF. The chain joins TRBV6-5 to TRBJ2-5; 10 bases match TRBD2. The CDR3 length is 14 residues. V shed 0 bases and J 5 bases; nucleotides not matched to a gene: 0. CDR1 is MNHEY and CDR2 is SVGAGI in the germline V gene.

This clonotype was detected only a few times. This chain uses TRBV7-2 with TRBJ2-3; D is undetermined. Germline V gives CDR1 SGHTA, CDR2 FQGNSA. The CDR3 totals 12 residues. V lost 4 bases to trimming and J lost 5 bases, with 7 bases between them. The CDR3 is CASSSPRDTQYF. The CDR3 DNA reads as TGTGCCAGCAGCTCACCCCGAGATACGCAGTATTTT.

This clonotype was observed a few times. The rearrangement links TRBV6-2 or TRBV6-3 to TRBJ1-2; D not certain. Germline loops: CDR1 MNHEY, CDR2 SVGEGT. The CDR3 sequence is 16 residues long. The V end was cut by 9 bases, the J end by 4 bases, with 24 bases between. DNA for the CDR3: TGTGCCAGTACCGACCCTCCCGGTTTTTCTACCTATGGCTACACCTTC. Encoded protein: CASTDPPGFSTYGYTF.

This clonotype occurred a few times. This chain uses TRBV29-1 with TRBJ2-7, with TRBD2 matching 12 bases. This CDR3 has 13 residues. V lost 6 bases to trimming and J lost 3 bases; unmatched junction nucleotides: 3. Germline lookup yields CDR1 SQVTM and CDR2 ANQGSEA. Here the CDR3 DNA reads TGCAGCGTGCCGACTAGCGGGGGCTACGAGCAGTACTTC. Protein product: CSVPTSGGYEQYF.

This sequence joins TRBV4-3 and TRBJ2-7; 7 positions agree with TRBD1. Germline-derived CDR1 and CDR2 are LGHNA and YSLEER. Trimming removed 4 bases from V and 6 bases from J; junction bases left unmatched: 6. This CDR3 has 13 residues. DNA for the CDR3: TGCGCCAGCAGCCGGGCAGGGGGAGCCGAGCAGTACTTC. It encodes CASSRAGGAEQYF.

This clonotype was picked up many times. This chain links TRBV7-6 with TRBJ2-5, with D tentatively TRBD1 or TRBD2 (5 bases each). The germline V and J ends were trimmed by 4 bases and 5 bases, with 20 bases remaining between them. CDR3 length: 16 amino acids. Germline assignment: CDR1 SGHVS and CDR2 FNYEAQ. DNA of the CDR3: TGTGCCAGCAGCTCGCCCCCCGACGGGACCGGGGAGACCCAGTACTTC. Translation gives CASSSPPDGTGETQYF.

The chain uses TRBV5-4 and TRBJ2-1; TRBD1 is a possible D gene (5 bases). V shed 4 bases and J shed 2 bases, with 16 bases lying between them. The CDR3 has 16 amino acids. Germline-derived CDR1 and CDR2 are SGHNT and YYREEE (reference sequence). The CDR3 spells CASSQGHTEPYNEQFF. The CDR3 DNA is TGTGCCAGCAGCCAGGGTCACACGGAACCCTACAATGAGCAGTTCTTC.

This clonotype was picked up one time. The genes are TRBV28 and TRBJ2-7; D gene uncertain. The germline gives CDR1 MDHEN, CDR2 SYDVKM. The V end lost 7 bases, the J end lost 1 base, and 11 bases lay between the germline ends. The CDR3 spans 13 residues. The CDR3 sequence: CASTPPGSYEQYV. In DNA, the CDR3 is TGTGCCAGCACCCCCCCGGGTTCCTACGAGCAGTACGTC.

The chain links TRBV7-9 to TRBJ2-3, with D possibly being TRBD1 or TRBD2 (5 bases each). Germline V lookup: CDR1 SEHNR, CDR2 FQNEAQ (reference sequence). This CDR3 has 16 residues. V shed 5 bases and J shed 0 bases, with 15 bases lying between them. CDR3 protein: CASSRAGTLSTDTQYF. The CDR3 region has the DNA TGTGCCAGCAGCCGAGCCGGGACCTTGAGCACAGATACGCAGTATTTT.

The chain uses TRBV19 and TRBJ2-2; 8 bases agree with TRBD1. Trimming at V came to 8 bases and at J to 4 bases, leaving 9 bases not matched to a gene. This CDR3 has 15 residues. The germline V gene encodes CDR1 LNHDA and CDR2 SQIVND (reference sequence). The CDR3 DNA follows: TGTGCCAGTCATGACGACAGGGGAGGCACCGGGGAGCTGTTTTTT. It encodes CASHDDRGGTGELFF.

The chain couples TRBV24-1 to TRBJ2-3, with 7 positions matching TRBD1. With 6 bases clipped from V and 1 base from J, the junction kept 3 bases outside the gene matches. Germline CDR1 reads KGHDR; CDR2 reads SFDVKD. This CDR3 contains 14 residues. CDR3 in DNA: TGTGCCACCAGTAGGGGGCTCGGCACAGATACGCAGTATTTT. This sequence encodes CATSRGLGTDTQYF.

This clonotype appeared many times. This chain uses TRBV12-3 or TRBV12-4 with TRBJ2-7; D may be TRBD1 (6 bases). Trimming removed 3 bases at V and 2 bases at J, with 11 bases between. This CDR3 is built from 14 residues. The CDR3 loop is CASSFDQGTYEQYF. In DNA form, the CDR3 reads TGTGCCAGCAGTTTCGACCAGGGGACCTACGAGCAGTACTTC.